The entry below gives a single T cell receptor (beta chain) sequence along with its context. This receptor's antigen is unknown. The record has no base qualities; no much larger clone is one base away. The data derive from a study of blood T cell repertoires in COVID-19 (TCRdb year 2020). Broadly, across the study: Samples covering the acute and convalescent phases of COVID-19 were provided by collaborators in the United States, Italy and Spain. The repertoires were released in a freely available public database meant as a resource for research on the immune response to SARS-CoV-2. The samples were drawn from the first 160 participants of the ongoing ImmuneRACE study and from 1,254 subjects provided by 6 global collaborators. Where HLA class I and class II types were available, the types were taken from metadata supplied by the sample provider, not from assay-based typing. Subjects who had been exposed to COVID-19, were actively infected with it, or had recovered from it provided the deeply sampled blood TCRbeta repertoires that made up the dataset. Nearly every sample came with metadata listing a de-identified subject ID, COVID-19 status, age in years and sex. The material from the prospective study consisted of cDNA or gDNA derived from T cells, B-cell-depleted T cells, or PBMCs. Study-wide findings and limitations: The quantity of clinical and demographic metadata differed by source and by participant and was supplied without curation.

TCRbeta CDR3 regions were amplified from genomic DNA by means of the immunoSEQ Assay, a bias-controlled multiplex PCR. The paper's data handling went like this. Within the assay, amplification of reference gene primers was used to estimate how many nucleated cells each sample contained. To quantify the absolute abundance of each unique TCRbeta CDR3 rearrangement, sequence reads were collapsed and filtered. For each sample, productive Simpson clonality was calculated as the square root of Simpson's diversity index over productive rearrangements. Here the immuneACCESS table is served through TCRdb, limited to in-frame sequences with V and J called. Missing clones are a known gap in these copies; in checked studies unresolved V genes cover under half, and the rest lacks a known reason. The DNA gave D and trimming, while V, J and clone size come from that table. Present in this sample are some 300,000 clones, approximately 91% of which were seen just once. Clones ranked in the top ten supply 1.5% to 2% of the sample.

Participants in the prospective study were enrolled through a virtual design, were aged about 18 to 100 years, and lived in approximately 25 United States geographic areas. Cohort assignment in the prospective study relied on participant-reported clinical history from a screening survey and a study questionnaire. For ImmuneRACE Cohort 3, a participant was defined as recovered based on two consecutive negative NP/OP PCR tests, clearance by a healthcare professional, or resolution of symptoms. In the prospective study, whole blood, serum and a nasopharyngeal or oropharyngeal swab were collected from each participant by mobile phlebotomists. Prospective study participants could optionally give additional blood draws and questionnaires over an approximately 2-month period. Before DNA extraction, prospective study blood samples were shipped either frozen or at room temperature. The CDR3 spans 16 residues, from the cysteine through the phenylalanine. The kept DNA is CDR3 alone, 48 bases in frame from the first base.

The sequenced sample was PBMCs or T cells enriched from blood (not recorded which). The sequence came from a woman aged 40 to 50 who had recovered from COVID-19. The chain employs TRBV12-2 and TRBJ1-5; TRBD1 is the table's D call and was not checked against the DNA. TRBV12-2 is listed as a pseudogene. The CDR3 reads as follows: CASRLVVGVSRQPQHF. At the DNA level, the sequence is TGTGCAAGTCGCTTAGTGGTGGGCGTCTCTCGGCAGCCCCAGCATTTT.